The clone carrying this TCR beta chain was observed a handful of times. This sample is drawn from a study of blood T cell repertoires in COVID-19. Germline CDR1 ENHRY, CDR2 SYGVKD. Deletions cut 6 bases from V and 4 bases from J, with 16 bases between. This CDR3 comprises 14 residues. Here immunoSEQ multiplex PCR was the method, and the copy in TCRdb shows in-frame clones only, minus some. The data contain 130,000 or so clones, about four fifths of them seen just once; the ten biggest clones take up more than 10%. This receptor was identified in a woman aged 60 to 75 with acute or convalescent COVID-19. The sequenced material came from peripheral blood. The rearrangement links TRBV10-3 to TRBJ2-7, with D maybe TRBD1 (5 bases). The CDR3 nucleotides are TGTGCCATCAGCCGAGCTCAGGGTGATTACGAGCAGTACTTC. This encodes CAISRAQGDYEQYF.